This T cell receptor (beta chain) is from a study of T cell responses to AZD1222 COVID-19 vaccine. Only in-frame clones appear in the TCRdb table, and some are missing; sequencing was by immunoSEQ multiplex PCR. The sample yields 95,000 to 150,000 clones, approximately 88% seen once. The V and J ends lost 6 bases and 8 bases respectively, with 16 bases between them. Germline V CDR1 and CDR2: SEHNR, FQNEAQ (reference sequence). The CDR3 runs to 14 residues. Sequences were derived from peripheral blood, sampled on day 0 of AZD1222 vaccination. The J gene is TRBJ1-4, the V gene TRBV7-9; perhaps TRBD1 as D (6 bases). The receptor was derived from an adult in good health. CDR3 in amino acids: CASSTQGRREKLFF. The CDR3 DNA follows: TGTGCCAGCAGTACACAGGGAAGGCGGGAAAAACTGTTTTTT.